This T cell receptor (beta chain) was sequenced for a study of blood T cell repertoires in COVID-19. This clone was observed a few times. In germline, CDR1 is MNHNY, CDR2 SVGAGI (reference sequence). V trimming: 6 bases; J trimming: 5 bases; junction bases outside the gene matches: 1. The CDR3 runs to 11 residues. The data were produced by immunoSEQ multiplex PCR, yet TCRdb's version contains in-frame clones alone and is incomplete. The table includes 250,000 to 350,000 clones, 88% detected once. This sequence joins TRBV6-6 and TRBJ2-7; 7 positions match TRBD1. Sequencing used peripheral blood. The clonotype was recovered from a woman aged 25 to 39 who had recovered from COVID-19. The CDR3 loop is CASSDRDEQYF. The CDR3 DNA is TGTGCCAGCAGCGACAGGGACGAGCAGTACTTC.